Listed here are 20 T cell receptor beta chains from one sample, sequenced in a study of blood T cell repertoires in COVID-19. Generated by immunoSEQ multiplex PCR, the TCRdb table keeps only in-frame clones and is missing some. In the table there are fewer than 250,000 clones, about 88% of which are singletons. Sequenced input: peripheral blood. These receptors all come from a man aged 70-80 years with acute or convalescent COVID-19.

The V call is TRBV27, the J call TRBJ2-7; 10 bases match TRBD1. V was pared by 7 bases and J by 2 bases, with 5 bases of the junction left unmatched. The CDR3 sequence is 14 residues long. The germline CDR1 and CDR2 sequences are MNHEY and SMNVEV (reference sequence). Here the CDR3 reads CASTKGQGAYEQYF. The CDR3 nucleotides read TGTGCCAGCACTAAAGGACAGGGGGCCTACGAGCAGTACTTC.

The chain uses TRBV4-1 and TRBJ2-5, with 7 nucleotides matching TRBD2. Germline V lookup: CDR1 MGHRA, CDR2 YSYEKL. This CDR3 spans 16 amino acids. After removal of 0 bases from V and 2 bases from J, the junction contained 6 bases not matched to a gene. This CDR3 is CASSQDLAGVQETQYF. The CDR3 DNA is TGCGCCAGCAGCCAAGATTTGGCGGGAGTACAAGAGACCCAGTACTTC.

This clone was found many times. The CDR3 DNA follows: TGTGCCAGCAGCGTAGGGTACACAGGCGGATCGAACACCGGGGAGCTGTTTTTT. As protein: CASSVGYTGGSNTGELFF. The chain links TRBV9 to TRBJ2-2; TRBD1 might be the D (5 bases). This CDR3 has 18 residues. The germline V gene has CDR1 SGDLS and CDR2 YYNGEE. Trimming pared 0 bases from V and 0 bases from J, leaving 15 bases between. The variable domain in full, completed from reference TRBV9 and TRBJ2-2, reads DSGVTQTPKHLITATGQRVTLRCSPRSGDLSVYWYQQSLDQGLQFLIQYYNGEERAKGNILERFSAQQFPDLHSELNLSSLELGDSALYFCASSVGYTGGSNTGELFFGEGSRLTVL.

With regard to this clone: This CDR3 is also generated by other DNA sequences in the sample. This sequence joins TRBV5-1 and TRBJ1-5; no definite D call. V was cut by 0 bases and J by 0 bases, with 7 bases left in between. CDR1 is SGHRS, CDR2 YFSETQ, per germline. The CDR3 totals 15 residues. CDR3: CASSLAGYSNQPQHF. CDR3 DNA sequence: TGCGCCAGCAGCTTGGCGGGTTATAGCAATCAGCCCCAGCATTTT. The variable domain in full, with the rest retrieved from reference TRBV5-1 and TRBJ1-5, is KAGVTQTPRYLIKTRGQQVTLSCSPISGHRSVSWYQQTPGQGLQFLFEYFSETQRNKGNFPGRFSGRQFSNSRSEMNVSTLELGDSALYLCASSLAGYSNQPQHFGDGTRLSIL.

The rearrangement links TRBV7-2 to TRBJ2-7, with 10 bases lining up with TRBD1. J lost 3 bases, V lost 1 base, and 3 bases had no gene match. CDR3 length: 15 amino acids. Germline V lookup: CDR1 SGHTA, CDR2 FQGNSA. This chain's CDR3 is CASSLGQGAFYEQYF. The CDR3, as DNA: TGTGCCAGCAGCTTAGGACAGGGGGCGTTCTACGAGCAGTACTTC.

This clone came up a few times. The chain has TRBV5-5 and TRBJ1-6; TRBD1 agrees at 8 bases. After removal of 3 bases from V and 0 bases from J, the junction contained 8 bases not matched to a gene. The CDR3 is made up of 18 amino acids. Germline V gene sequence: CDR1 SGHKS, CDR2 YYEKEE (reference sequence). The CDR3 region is CASSWTWTGSSYNSPLHF. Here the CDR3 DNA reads TGTGCCAGCAGCTGGACCTGGACAGGGAGCTCCTATAATTCACCCCTCCACTTT. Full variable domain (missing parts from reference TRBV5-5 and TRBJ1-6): DAGVTQSPTHLIKTRGQQVTLRCSPISGHKSVSWYQQVLGQGPQFIFQYYEKEERGRGNFPDRFSARQFPNYSSELNVNALLLGDSALYLCASSWTWTGSSYNSPLHFGNGTRLTVT.

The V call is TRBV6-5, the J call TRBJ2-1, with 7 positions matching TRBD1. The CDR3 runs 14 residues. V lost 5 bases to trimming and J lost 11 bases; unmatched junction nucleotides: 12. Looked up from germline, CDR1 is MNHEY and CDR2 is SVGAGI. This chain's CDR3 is CASSIAQNRGKQFF. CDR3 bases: TGTGCCAGCAGTATCGCCCAGAACAGGGGAAAGCAGTTCTTC.

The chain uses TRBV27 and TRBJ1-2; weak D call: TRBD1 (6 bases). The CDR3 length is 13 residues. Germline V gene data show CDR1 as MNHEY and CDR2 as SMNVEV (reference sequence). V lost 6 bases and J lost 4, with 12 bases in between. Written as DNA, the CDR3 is TGTGCCAGCAGGCCCGGACAGCGCTATGGCTACACCTTC. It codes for CASRPGQRYGYTF.

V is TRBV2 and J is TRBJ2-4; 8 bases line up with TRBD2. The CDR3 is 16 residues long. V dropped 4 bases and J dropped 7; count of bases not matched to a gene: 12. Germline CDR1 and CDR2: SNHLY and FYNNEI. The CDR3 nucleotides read TGTGCCAGCAGTGGGGGAGGAGGCGGGAGGAGGAACATTCAGTACTTC. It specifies CASSGGGGGRRNIQYF. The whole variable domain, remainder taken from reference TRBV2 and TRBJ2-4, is EPEVTQTPSHQVTQMGQEVILRCVPISNHLYFYWYRQILGQKVEFLVSFYNNEISEKSEIFDDQFSVERPDGSNFTLKIRSTKLEDSAMYFCASSGGGGGRRNIQYFGAGTRLSVL.

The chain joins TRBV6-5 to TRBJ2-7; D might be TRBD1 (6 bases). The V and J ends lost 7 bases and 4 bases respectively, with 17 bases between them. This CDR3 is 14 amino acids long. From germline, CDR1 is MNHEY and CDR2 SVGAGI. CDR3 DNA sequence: TGTGCCAGCACCGATAGGACAGACGGATACGAGCAGTACTTC. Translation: CASTDRTDGYEQYF.

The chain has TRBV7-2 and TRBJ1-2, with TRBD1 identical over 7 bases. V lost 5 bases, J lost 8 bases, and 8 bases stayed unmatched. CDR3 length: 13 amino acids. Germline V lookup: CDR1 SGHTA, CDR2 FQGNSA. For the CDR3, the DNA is TGTGCCAGCAGCCGGACAGGATTGGAAGGCTACACCTTC. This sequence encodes CASSRTGLEGYTF.

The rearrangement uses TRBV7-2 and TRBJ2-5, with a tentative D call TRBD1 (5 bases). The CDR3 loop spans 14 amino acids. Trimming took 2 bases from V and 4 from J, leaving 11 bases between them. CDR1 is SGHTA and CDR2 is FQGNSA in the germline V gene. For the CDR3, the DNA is TGTGCCAGCAGCTTACGCAGGGTCTCAGAGACCCAGTACTTC. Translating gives CASSLRRVSETQYF.

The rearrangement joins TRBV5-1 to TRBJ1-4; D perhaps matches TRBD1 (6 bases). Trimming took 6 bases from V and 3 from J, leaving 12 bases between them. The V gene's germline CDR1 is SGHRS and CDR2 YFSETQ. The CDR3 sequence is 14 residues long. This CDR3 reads CASKDSIANEKLFF. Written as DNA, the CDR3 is TGCGCCAGCAAGGACAGTATCGCTAATGAAAAACTGTTTTTT.

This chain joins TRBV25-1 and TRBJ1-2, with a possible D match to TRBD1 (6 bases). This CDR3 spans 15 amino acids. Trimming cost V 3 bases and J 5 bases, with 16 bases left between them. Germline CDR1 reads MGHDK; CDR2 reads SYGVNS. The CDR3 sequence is CASSEMATGLYGYTF. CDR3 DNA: TGTGCCAGCAGTGAGATGGCGACAGGATTATATGGCTACACCTTC.

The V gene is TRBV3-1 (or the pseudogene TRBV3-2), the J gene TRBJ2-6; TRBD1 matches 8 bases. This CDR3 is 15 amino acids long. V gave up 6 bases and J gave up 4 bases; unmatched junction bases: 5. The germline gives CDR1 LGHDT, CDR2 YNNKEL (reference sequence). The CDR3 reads CASSLTGDGANVLTF. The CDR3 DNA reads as TGTGCCAGCAGTCTGACAGGGGACGGGGCCAACGTCCTGACTTTC.

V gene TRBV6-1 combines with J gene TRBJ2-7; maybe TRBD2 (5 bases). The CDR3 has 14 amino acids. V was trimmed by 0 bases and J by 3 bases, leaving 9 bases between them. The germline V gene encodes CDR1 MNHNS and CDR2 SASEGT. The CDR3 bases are TGTGCCAGCAGTGAAGCAGGACTTAACTACGAGCAGTACTTC. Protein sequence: CASSEAGLNYEQYF.

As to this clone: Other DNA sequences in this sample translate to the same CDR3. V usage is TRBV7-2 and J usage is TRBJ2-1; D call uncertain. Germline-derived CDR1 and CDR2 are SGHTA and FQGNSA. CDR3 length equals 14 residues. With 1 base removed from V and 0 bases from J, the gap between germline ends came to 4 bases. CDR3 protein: CASSLVSSYNEQFF. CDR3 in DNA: TGTGCCAGCAGCTTAGTTAGCTCCTACAATGAGCAGTTCTTC.

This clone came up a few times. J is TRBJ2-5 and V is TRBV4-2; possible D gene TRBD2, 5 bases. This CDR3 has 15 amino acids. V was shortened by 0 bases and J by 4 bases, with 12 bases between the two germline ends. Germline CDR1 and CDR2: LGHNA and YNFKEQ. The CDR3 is CASSQDSARRETQYF. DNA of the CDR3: TGTGCCAGCAGCCAAGATAGCGCGCGGAGAGAGACCCAGTACTTC.

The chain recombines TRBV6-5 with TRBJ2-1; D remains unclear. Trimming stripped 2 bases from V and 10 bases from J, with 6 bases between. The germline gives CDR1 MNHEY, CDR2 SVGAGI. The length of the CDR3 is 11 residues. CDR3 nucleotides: TGTGCCAGCAGTTACATCCCGGAGCAGTTCTTC. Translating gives CASSYIPEQFF.

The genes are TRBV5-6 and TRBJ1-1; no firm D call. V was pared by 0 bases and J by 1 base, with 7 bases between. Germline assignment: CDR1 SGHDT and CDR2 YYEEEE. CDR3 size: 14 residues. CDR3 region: CASSLAGENTEAFF. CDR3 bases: TGTGCCAGCAGCTTGGCCGGGGAGAACACTGAAGCTTTCTTT.